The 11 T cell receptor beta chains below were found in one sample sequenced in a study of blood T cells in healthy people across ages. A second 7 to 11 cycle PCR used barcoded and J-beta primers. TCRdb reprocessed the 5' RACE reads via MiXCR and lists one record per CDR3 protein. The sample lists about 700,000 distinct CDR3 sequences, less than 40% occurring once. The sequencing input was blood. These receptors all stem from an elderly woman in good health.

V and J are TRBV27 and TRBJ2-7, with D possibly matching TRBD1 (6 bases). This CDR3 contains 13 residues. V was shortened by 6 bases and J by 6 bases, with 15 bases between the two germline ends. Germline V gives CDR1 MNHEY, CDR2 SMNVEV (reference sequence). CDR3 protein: CASSQGHAVEQYF. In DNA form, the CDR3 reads TGTGCCAGCAGCCAGGGACATGCGGTCGAGCAGTACTTC.

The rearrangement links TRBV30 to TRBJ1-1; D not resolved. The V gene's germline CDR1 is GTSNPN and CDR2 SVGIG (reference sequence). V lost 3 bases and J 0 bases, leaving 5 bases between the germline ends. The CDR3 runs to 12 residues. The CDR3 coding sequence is TGTGCCTGGAGAGGGATGAACACTGAAGCTTTCTTT. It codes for CAWRGMNTEAFF.

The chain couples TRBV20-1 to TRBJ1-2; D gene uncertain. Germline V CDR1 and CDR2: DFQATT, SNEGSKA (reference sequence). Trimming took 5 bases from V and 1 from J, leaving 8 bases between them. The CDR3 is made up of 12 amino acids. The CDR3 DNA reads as TGCAGTGCTCCCGGAATTAACTATGGCTACACCTTC. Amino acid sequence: CSAPGINYGYTF.

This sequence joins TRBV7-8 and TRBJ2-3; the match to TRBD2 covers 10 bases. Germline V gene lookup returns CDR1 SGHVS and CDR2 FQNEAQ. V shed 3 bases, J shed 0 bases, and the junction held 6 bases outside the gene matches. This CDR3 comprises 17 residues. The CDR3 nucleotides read TGTGCCAGCAGCTTCAGCGGGGGGGCCAGGAGCACAGATACGCAGTATTTT. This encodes CASSFSGGARSTDTQYF.

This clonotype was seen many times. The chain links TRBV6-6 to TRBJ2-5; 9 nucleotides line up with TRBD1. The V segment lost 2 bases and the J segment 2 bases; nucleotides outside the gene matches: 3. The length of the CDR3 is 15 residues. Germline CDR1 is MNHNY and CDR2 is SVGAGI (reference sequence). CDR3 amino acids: CASSYPGQGQETQYF. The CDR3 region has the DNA TGTGCCAGCAGTTACCCCGGACAGGGGCAAGAGACCCAGTACTTC.

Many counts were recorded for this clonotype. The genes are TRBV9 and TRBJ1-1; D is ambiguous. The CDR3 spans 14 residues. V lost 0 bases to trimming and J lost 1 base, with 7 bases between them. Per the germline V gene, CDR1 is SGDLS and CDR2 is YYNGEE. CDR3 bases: TGTGCCAGCAGCGTAGGGCCGGGGAACACTGAAGCTTTCTTT. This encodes CASSVGPGNTEAFF.

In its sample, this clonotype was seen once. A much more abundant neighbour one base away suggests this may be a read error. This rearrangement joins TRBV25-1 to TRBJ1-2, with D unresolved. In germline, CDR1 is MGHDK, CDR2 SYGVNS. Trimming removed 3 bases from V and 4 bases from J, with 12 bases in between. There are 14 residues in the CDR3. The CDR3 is CASSDPYQAYGYTF. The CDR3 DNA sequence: TGTGCCAGCAGTGATCCCTATCAGGCCTATGGCTACACCTTC.

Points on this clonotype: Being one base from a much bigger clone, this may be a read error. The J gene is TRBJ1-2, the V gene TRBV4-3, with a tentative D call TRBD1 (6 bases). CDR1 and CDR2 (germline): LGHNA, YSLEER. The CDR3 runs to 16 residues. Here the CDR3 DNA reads TGCGCCAGCAGCCAAGACGGGGGACAAGCTAACCATGGCTACACCTTC. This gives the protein CASSQDGGQANHGYTF.

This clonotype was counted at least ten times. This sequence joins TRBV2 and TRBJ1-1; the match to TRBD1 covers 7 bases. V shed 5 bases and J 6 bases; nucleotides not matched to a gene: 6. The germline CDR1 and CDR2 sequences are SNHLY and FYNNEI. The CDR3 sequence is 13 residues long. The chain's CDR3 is CASSRQGRSEAFF. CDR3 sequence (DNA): TGTGCCAGCAGTAGACAGGGTCGGTCTGAAGCTTTCTTT. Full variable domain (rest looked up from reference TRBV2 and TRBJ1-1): EPEVTQTPSHQVTQMGQEVILRCVPISNHLYFYWYRQILGQKVEFLVSFYNNEISEKSEIFDDQFSVERPDGSNFTLKIRSTKLEDSAMYFCASSRQGRSEAFFGQGTRLTVV.

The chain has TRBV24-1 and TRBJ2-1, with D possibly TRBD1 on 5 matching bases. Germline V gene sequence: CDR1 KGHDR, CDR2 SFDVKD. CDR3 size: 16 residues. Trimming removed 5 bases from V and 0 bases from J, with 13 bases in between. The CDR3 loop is CATSGVAGISYNEQFF. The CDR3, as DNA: TGTGCCACCAGTGGTGTGGCAGGGATCTCCTACAATGAGCAGTTCTTC.

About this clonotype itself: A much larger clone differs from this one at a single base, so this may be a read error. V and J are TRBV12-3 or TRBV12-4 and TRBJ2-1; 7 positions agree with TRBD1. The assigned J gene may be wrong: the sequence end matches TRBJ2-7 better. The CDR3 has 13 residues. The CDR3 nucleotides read TGTGCCAGCACTTTGGGACAGTACAATGAGCAGTACTTC. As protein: CASTLGQYNEQYF.